This T cell receptor (beta chain) is from a study of cytomegalovirus exposure and HLA in healthy donors. Points on this clone: Antigen: not known.

The repertoire was sequenced with immunoSEQ multiplex PCR; TCRdb's copy has only in-frame clones and lacks some. The profile shows more than 95,000 clones, roughly 88% of them singletons. Points from the study as a whole: The tendency of first-cohort TCR clusters to co-occur in the roughly 130 validation repertoires emerged from a later analysis.

The sequencing sample was made of PBMCs. The clonotype originates from a young man in good health and CMV-seronegative.

In DNA, the CDR3 is TGTGCCAGCACACATGACTCCGGGACTAGGTTCAATGAGCAGTTCTTC. Protein sequence: CASTHDSGTRFNEQFF. The V call is TRBV2, the J call TRBJ2-1; TRBD2 agrees at 8 bases. V shed 7 bases and J 6 bases; nucleotides not matched to a gene: 14. From germline, CDR1 is SNHLY and CDR2 FYNNEI. The CDR3 is made up of 16 amino acids.